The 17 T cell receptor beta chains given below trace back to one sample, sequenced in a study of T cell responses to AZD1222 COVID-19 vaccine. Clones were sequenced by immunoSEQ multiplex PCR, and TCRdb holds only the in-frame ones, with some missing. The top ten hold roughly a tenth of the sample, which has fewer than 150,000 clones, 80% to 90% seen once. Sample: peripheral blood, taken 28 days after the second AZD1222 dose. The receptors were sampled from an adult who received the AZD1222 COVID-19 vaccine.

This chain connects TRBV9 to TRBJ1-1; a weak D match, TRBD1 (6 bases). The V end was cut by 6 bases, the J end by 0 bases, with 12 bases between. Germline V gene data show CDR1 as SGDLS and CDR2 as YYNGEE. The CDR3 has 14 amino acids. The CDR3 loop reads CASTQGPMNTEAFF. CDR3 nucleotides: TGTGCCAGCACCCAGGGGCCGATGAACACTGAAGCTTTCTTT.

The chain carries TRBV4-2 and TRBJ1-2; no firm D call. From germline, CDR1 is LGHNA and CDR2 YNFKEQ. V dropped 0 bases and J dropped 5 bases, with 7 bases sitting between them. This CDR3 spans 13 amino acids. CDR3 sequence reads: CASSQDRGYGYTF. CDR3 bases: TGTGCCAGCAGCCAAGATCGGGGTTATGGCTACACCTTC.

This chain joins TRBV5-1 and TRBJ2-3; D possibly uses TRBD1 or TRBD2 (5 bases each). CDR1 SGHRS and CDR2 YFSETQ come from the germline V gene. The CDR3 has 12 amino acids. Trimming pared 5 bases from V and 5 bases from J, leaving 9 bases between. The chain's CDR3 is CASRGEGDTQYF. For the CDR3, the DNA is TGCGCCAGCAGGGGGGAAGGAGATACGCAGTATTTT. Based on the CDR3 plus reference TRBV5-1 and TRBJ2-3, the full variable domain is KAGVTQTPRYLIKTRGQQVTLSCSPISGHRSVSWYQQTPGQGLQFLFEYFSETQRNKGNFPGRFSGRQFSNSRSEMNVSTLELGDSALYLCASRGEGDTQYFGPGTRLTVL.

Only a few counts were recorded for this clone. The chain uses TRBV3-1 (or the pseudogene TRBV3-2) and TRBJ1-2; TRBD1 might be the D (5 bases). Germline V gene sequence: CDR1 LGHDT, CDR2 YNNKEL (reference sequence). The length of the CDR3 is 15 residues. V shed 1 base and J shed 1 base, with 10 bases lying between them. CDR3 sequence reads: CASSQVAGINYGYTF. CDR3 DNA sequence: TGTGCCAGCAGCCAAGTGGCAGGGATTAACTATGGCTACACCTTC.

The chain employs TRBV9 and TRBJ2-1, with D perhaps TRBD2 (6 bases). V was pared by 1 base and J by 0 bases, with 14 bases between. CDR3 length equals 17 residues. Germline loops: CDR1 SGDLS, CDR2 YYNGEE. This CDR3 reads CASSVTGRGSSYNEQFF. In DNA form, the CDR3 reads TGTGCCAGCAGCGTAACCGGTCGGGGGAGCTCCTACAATGAGCAGTTCTTC.

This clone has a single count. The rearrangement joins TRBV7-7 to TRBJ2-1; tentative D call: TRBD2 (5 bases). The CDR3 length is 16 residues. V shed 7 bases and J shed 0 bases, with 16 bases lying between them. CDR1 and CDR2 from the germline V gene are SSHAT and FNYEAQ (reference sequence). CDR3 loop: CASTPYVGSSYNEQFF. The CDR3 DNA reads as TGTGCCAGCACCCCTTATGTAGGGAGCTCCTACAATGAGCAGTTCTTC.

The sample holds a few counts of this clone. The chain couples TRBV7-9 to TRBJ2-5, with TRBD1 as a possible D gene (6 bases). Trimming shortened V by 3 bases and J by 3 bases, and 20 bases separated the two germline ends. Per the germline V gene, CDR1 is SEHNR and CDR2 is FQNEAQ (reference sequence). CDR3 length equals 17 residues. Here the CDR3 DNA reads TGTGCCAGCAGCTTGGTGGGGGCACTCCTCGGGGAAGAGACCCAGTACTTC. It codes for CASSLVGALLGEETQYF.

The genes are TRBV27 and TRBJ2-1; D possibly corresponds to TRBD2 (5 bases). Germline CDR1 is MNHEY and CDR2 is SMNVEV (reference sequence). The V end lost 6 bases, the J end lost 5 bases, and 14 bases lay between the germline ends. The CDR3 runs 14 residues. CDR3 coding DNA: TGTGCCAGCAGCCGGGGAGTACCTAACAATGAGCAGTTCTTC. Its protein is CASSRGVPNNEQFF.

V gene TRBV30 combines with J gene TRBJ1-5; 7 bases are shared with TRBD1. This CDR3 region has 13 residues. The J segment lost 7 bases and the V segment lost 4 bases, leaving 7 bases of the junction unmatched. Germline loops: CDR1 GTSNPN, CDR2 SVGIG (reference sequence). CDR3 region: CAWTRGQGQPQHF. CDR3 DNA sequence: TGTGCCTGGACGAGGGGGCAAGGACAGCCCCAGCATTTT.

As DNA, the CDR3 is TGTGCCAGCAGCTTACCAGGAAACGGTGAAAAACTGTTTTTT. It is translated as CASSLPGNGEKLFF. The rearrangement links TRBV7-3 to TRBJ1-4; D is uncertain. With 2 bases removed from V and 7 bases from J, the gap between germline ends came to 11 bases. The CDR3 spans 14 residues. Germline CDR1 reads SGHTA; CDR2 reads FQGTGA.

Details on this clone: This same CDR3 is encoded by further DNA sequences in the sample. In nucleotides, the CDR3 is TGTGCCAGCTCACCACCGAACACTGAAGCTTTCTTT. This sequence encodes CASSPPNTEAFF. The chain uses TRBV18 and TRBJ1-1, with no clear D. V lost 0 bases and J 1 base, leaving 0 bases between the germline ends. The length of the CDR3 is 12 residues. CDR1 and CDR2 from the germline V gene are KGHSH and LQKENI.

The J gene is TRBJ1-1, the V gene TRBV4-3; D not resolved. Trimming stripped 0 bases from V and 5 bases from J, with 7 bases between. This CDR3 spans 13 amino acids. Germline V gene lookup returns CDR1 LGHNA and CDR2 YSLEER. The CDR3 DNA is TGCGCCAGCAGCCAAGATAGTAGGACTGAAGCTTTCTTT. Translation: CASSQDSRTEAFF.

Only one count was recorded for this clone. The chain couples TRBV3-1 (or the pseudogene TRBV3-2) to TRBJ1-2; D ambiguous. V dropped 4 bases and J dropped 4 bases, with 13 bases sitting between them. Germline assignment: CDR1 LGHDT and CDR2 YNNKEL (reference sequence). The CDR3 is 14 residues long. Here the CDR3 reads CASSPPGLSYGYTF. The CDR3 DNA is TGTGCCAGCAGCCCCCCCGGACTGAGCTATGGCTACACCTTC.

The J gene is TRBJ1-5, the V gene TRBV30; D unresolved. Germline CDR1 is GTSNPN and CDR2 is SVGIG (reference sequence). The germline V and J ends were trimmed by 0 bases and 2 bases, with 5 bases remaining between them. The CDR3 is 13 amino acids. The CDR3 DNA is TGTGCCTGGAGTGTGGACGGCAATCAGCCCCAGCATTTT. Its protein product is CAWSVDGNQPQHF.

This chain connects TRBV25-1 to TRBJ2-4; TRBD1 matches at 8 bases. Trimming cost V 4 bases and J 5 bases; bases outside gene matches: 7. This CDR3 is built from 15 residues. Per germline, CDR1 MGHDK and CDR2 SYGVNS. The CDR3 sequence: CASSGRRGRENIQYF. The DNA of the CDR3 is TGTGCCAGCAGTGGCCGCAGGGGGCGCGAAAACATTCAGTACTTC. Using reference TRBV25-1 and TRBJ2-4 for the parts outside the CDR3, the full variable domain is EADIYQTPRYLVIGTGKKITLECSQTMGHDKMYWYQQDPGMELHLIHYSYGVNSTEKGDLSSESTVSRIRTEHFPLTLESARPSHTSQYLCASSGRRGRENIQYFGAGTRLSVL.

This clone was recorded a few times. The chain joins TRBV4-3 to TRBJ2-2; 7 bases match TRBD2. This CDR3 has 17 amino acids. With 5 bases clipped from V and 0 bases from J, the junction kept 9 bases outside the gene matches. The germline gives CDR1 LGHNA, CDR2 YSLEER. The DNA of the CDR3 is TGCGCCAGCAGCTTGGAGCGGGGCTTAACGAACACCGGGGAGCTGTTTTTT. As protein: CASSLERGLTNTGELFF.

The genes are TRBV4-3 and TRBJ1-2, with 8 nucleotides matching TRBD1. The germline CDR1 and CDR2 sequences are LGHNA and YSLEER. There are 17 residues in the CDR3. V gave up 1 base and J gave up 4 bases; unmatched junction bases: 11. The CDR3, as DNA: TGCGCCAGCAGCCAAGTTTCACAGGGGGATCGTTCCTATGGCTACACCTTC. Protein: CASSQVSQGDRSYGYTF.